The text below deals with one T cell receptor (beta chain). Its target is not known. The sample comes from a study of post-analysis software for immune sequencing data. Study-wide background: Relapsing-remitting, secondary progressive and progressive-relapsing forms made up the multiple sclerosis disease courses.

Unique molecular identifiers tagged the TCR beta cDNA libraries. TCRdb ran MiXCR on the PCR reads and lists one entry per CDR3 protein. The sample shows about 160,000 distinct CDR3 sequences, around 36% of them seen only once. Study-wide findings and caveats: Four or five TRBV segments (TRBV5-6, TRBV5-1 and TRBV20-1 among them) occurred more frequently in patients than in controls. Strong same-batch co-clustering of samples appeared with F measure clustering. Controls significantly exceeded multiple sclerosis patients in normalized Chao1 diversity.

The CDR3 is 17 residues long. V dropped 0 bases and J dropped 0; count of bases not matched to a gene: 2. Germline V gene sequence: CDR1 SEHNR, CDR2 FQNEAQ (reference sequence). The material was blood, obtained after autologous hematopoietic stem cell transplantation. This chain joins TRBV7-9 and TRBJ2-3, with 11 bases identical to TRBD2. This sequence was found in a girl between 10 and 17 years old with multiple sclerosis. For the CDR3, the DNA is TGTGCCAGCAGCTTAGCAGGACTAGCGGGCAGCACAGATACGCAGTATTTT. It specifies CASSLAGLAGSTDTQYF.